This entry describes one T cell receptor beta chain. This specimen comes from a study of blood T cell repertoires in COVID-19. Original data processing: Reference gene primer amplification yielded estimated nucleated cell counts. Here immunoSEQ multiplex PCR was the method, and the copy in TCRdb shows in-frame clones only, minus some. Clone size and V and J calls were adopted from that table, with D and trimming inferred from the DNA. Here the sample spans about 150,000 clones, approximately 92% being singletons. The germline V gene has CDR1 SNHLY and CDR2 FYNNEI. The CDR3 is 13 amino acids. V was cut by 4 bases and J by 4 bases, with 10 bases left in between.

What was sequenced was peripheral blood. The chain couples TRBV2 to TRBJ1-2, with unresolved D. The sequence came from a man aged 18-30 years with COVID-19, enrolled during active disease. The CDR3 here is CASSVRDFYGYTF. The CDR3 DNA sequence: TGTGCCAGCAGTGTAAGAGACTTCTATGGCTACACCTTC.